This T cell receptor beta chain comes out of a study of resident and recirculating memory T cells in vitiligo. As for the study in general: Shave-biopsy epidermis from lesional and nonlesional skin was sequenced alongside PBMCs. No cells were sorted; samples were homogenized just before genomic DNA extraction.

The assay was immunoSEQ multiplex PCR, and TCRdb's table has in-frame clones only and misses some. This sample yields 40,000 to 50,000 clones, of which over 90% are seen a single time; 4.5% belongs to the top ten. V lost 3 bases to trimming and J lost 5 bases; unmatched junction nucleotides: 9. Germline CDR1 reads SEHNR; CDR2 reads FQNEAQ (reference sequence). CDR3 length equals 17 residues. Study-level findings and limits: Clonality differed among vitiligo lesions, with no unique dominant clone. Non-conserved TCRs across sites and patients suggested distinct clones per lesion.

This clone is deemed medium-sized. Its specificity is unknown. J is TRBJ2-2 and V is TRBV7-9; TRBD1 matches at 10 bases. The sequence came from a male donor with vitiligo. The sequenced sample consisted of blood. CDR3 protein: CASSFRDRGIMTGELFF. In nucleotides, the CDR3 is TGTGCCAGCAGCTTCAGGGACAGGGGTATAATGACCGGGGAGCTGTTTTTT.